This paragraph covers one TCR beta chain sequence. This clonotype showed up many times. There is no known antigen for this receptor. Nothing much larger sits one base from this clone, and base qualities are not available. The CDR3 holds 15 amino acids from the cysteine to the phenylalanine. Just the 45-base CDR3 DNA is kept, in frame starting at base 1. After removal of 2 bases from V and 7 bases from J, the junction retains 3 bases not matched to a gene. CDR1 SNHLY and CDR2 FYNNEI are derived from the germline V gene. These data originate in a study of glioma-infiltrating T cells (TCRdb year 2016). A note on the overall study: Glioma tissue, non-neoplastic brain tissue and matched peripheral blood mononuclear cells were used as sources from which TCR alpha- and beta-chain repertoires were sequenced. Each tissue-infiltrating repertoire was compared with the same patient's peripheral blood repertoire to measure divergence between tissue and blood T-cell populations. The paired cohort comprised three low-grade glioma patients, 8 or 9 primary glioblastoma patients and three non-glioma patients contributing non-neoplastic brain tissue. Paper-wide results and their limitations: In non-neoplastic patients, VJ-independent divergence between tissue and blood fell below expectation, whereas in all gliomas, and especially in low-grade gliomas, the divergence rose above expectation. Group comparisons rested on small numbers: three non-neoplastic, three low-grade glioma and several glioblastoma patients. Tissue and blood shared very few CDR3 sequences, a result attributed to high CDR3 diversity and limited sampling.

TCR alpha and beta CDR3 regions were amplified with the iRepertoire nested amplicon-rescue multiplex PCR (arm-PCR) platform from RNA. For one-step reverse transcription and amplification, roughly 90-400 ng of tissue mRNA or PBMC total RNA was used as input. After bead purification, a secondary multiplex PCR added Illumina adapters, and libraries were gel-purified between 200 and 400 bp. Internal 6-nucleotide barcodes were carried by the libraries and were used for demultiplexing. Sequencing of libraries was performed on an Illumina MiSeq with 2x220 or 2x250 nucleotide paired-end reads. On the study's bioinformatics: FLASH 1.2.11 was used to merge paired reads, and BWA-MEM then aligned the reads to the GRCh37 human genome before TRA and TRB reads were extracted. V and J assignment used an IMGT-derived reference of cassette sequences and CDR3 motifs that included pseudogenes. Reads were translated in three frames, and productive CDR3s were defined by a C…FGXG motif without stop codons. A clonotype was defined as a unique combination of a V-J cassette pair and a CDR3 amino acid sequence. Reads were filtered by Hamming distance, with the threshold set by the sequence error rate of each sample in mapped regions. TCRdb reprocessed the public reads (quality trimming at Q25 with fastp, clone calling with MiXCR) and kept in-frame beta chains. Rows with one shared CDR3 protein collapse into an entry with the most common genes and DNA. The V and J calls follow TCRdb's processing rather than the paper's. The sample has approximately 100,000 distinct CDR3 sequences on record, less than 30% of them singletons. The top ten clonotypes cover 35% of the sample.

This clonotype was sampled from a human donor with low-grade glioma or glioblastoma, undergoing nonglioma brain surgery, or in good health (not recorded which). The chain uses TRBV2 and TRBJ1-6; 9 bases in between match TRBD1. Material for sequencing was glioma tissue, nonneoplastic brain tissue, or PBMCs (not recorded which). The CDR3 loop reads CASSESGQGNSPLHF. The nucleotide sequence reads as follows: TGTGCCAGCAGTGAATCCGGACAGGGGAATTCACCCCTCCACTTT.